These T cell receptor beta chains were read from a single sample in a study of long-term antiretroviral therapy in people with HIV. The assay was immunoSEQ multiplex PCR, and TCRdb's table has in-frame clones only and misses some. Of 20,000 to 25,000 clones in the sample, approximately 73% were seen once. Sequenced material: unsorted PBMCs, taken 0.5 years after starting antiretroviral therapy. These TCRs come from a woman aged 40 to 55 with HIV. Each CDR3 is given without its conserved first and last residue.

j_gene,v_gene,CDR3aa
TRBJ2-6,TRBV5-6,ASRVLSGANVLT
TRBJ1-2,TRBV18,ASSPGAGTGSFHT
TRBJ1-4,TRBV27,ASSPTGGGEKLF
TRBJ1-2,TRBV7-9,ASSLQGGRDAYGYT
TRBJ1-2,TRBV4-1,ASSQGLNYGYT
TRBJ1-6,TRBV7-2,ASSGGGTGPFISPLH
TRBJ2-1,TRBV19,ASTGGNEQF
TRBJ2-1,TRBV2,ASSVPGTSGNNEQF
TRBJ2-5,TRBV9,ASSVGPLQETQY
TRBJ1-3,TRBV10-3,AISEDRLNTIY
TRBJ2-7,TRBV4-1,ASSQDSEQFYEQY
TRBJ2-3,TRBV5-1,ASSPDTDTQY
TRBJ1-2,TRBV19,ASSIDSRREVNYGYT